The rows below give T cell receptor beta chains drawn from one sample of a study of shared clonotypes between healthy human individuals. Assay: immunoSEQ multiplex PCR; the TCRdb copy retains only in-frame clones and omits some. The sample records 2 million to 2.5 million clones, nearly 97% being singletons. The sample was naive CD4+ T cells sorted from blood. The receptor set was obtained from a man aged 18-30 years in good health. Both conserved end residues are trimmed from each CDR3.

v_call: TRBV18; cdr3_aa: ASSPAGRQETQY
v_call: TRBV6-6; cdr3_aa: ASSEPGQGNYGYT
v_call: TRBV28; cdr3_aa: ASSSPPTSSYEQY
v_call: TRBV5-6; cdr3_aa: ASSELTGYGGNTIY
v_call: TRBV6-6; cdr3_aa: ASSDPQGPEAF
v_call: TRBV19; cdr3_aa: ASAGRAYTGELF
v_call: TRBV18; cdr3_aa: ASSPVSPEGEQY
v_call: TRBV27; cdr3_aa: ASSLSPFNEQY
v_call: TRBV30; cdr3_aa: AGNQGDTEAF
v_call: TRBV6-4; cdr3_aa: ASAERGGLGEQF
v_call: TRBV5-1; cdr3_aa: ASSESGHLNTEAF
v_call: TRBV28; cdr3_aa: ASSLALGYGYT
v_call: TRBV14; cdr3_aa: ASSQDTLSRYEQY
v_call: TRBV7-8; cdr3_aa: ASSLEGLESNQPQH
v_call: TRBV5-1; cdr3_aa: ASSHGQGQTQY
v_call: TRBV28; cdr3_aa: ASSPLVGTEAF
v_call: TRBV19; cdr3_aa: ASSIEPRQPQH
v_call: TRBV11-2; cdr3_aa: ASSPSRDRGTYEQY
v_call: TRBV5-1; cdr3_aa: ASSRSGDSGNTIY
v_call: TRBV2; cdr3_aa: ASSQGGTEAF
v_call: TRBV30; cdr3_aa: AWSGARNPYNEQF
v_call: TRBV7-8; cdr3_aa: ASSLGSVRGLAGPSSYNEQF
v_call: TRBV6-5; cdr3_aa: ASSIQGGAQETQY
v_call: TRBV5-8; cdr3_aa: ASSLVWSGRGDTQY
v_call: TRBV27; cdr3_aa: ASSLGGLNTEAF
v_call: TRBV7-2; cdr3_aa: ASSQDRGTAEQF
v_call: TRBV20-1; cdr3_aa: SARRDEQY
v_call: TRBV13; cdr3_aa: ASSLGRATGELF
v_call: TRBV5-1; cdr3_aa: ASSSDLATDTQY
v_call: TRBV30; cdr3_aa: AWNPGGADTQY
v_call: TRBV2; cdr3_aa: ASNRESSNQPQH
v_call: TRBV7-2; cdr3_aa: ASSSGLARDTQY
v_call: TRBV18; cdr3_aa: ASGQGTVVFGYT
v_call: TRBV6-6; cdr3_aa: ASSYSSGTGSYEQY
v_call: TRBV28; cdr3_aa: ASSLGPVRDNQPQH
v_call: TRBV28; cdr3_aa: ASSFPLLGSEAF
v_call: TRBV6-6; cdr3_aa: ASSYRALDGEQY
v_call: TRBV5-1; cdr3_aa: ASSLDILYYEQY
v_call: TRBV6-1; cdr3_aa: ASSEEVTYSNQPQH